This T cell receptor beta chain is from a study of blood T cells in healthy people across ages. Study-level findings and limits: Researchers report that TCR beta diversity correlated strongly with naive T cell percentage. Long-lived donors carried more naive CD4+ cells and greater diversity than aged donors.

The CDR3 runs 13 residues. Per germline, CDR1 SGDLS and CDR2 YYNGEE. With V trimmed by 3 bases and J by 13 bases, 9 bases remained unmatched. Through a sample-barcoded 5' primer and a J-beta primer mix, a second PCR was run for about 6 to 11 cycles. TCRdb redid the calling of the 5' RACE reads with MiXCR, one entry per CDR3 protein. The sample yields hundreds of thousands of distinct CDR3 sequences, roughly 43% seen once. A word on this clonotype: Its matching antigen is unknown.

This sequence was found in a woman aged 60-70 years in good health. The rearrangement uses TRBV9 and TRBJ2-4; TRBD1 aligns across 8 bases. The source material was blood. This CDR3 is CASSAETGAEQYF. The CDR3 region has the DNA TGTGCCAGCAGCGCCGAGACAGGGGCTGAGCAGTACTTC.